This T cell receptor (beta chain) was recovered during a study of spatial heterogeneity in lung cancer. Whole-study context: Those follow-up PBMC samples that were available underwent sequencing, at a median interval of about 22 months following resection. More beta-chain than alpha-chain sequences were consistently detected.

Time point here: blood at routine non-recurrence follow-up after resection. Material for sequencing was whole RNA from tumor, nontumor lung or frozen PBMC, left unsorted. Unique molecular identifiers, one per molecule, were present on every TCR cDNA molecule. TCRdb re-analysed the 5' RACE reads in MiXCR, keeping a single row per CDR3 protein. Of about 52,000 distinct CDR3 sequences in the sample, roughly 8.1% were seen once. Germline V lookup: CDR1 LNHDA, CDR2 SQIVND (reference sequence). This CDR3 is 18 amino acids long. Trimming cost V 4 bases and J 2 bases; bases outside gene matches: 10. This clonotype was seen a handful of times.

The rearrangement uses TRBV19 and TRBJ2-6; 8 bases fit TRBD1. The TCR sequence derives from a female donor with early-stage non-small cell lung cancer. Sequences were derived from PBMCs, sampled at follow-up. The CDR3 loop reads CASSSFAGQAAGANVLTF. In DNA, the CDR3 is TGTGCCAGTAGTAGTTTCGCGGGACAGGCGGCTGGGGCCAACGTCCTGACTTTC.